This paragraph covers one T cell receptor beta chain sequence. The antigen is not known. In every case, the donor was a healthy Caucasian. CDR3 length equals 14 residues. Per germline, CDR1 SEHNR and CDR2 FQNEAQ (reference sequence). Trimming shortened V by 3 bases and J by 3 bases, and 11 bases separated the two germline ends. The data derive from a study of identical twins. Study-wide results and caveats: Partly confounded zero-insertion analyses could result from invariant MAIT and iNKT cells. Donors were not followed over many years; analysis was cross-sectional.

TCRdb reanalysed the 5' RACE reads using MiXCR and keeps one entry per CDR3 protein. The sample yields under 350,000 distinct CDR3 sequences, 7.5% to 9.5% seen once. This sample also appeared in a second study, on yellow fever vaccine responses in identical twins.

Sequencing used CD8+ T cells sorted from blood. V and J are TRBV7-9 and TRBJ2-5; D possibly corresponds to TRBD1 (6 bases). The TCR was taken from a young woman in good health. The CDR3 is CASSFTGTKETQYF. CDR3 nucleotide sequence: TGTGCCAGCAGCTTTACCGGGACAAAAGAGACCCAGTACTTC.